These T cell receptor beta chains were read from a single sample in a study of beta chain features in type 1 diabetes. TCRdb's table, derived via immunoSEQ multiplex PCR, lists solely in-frame clones and lacks some. The table includes hundreds of thousands of clones, 14% detected once. Sample: naive CD4+ T cells from blood. All receptors derive from a man between 25 and 39 years old with type 1 diabetes. Each CDR3 is given with its conserved first and last residue. The D gene is left open where the match is weak. For some rows the clone size is stated as once, few or many, or as a class when expanded; others skip it.

d_call: TRBD1
clone_size: .
v_call: TRBV30
j_call: TRBJ2-7
cdr3_aa: CAWSPLPGQAYEQYF
cdr3_nt: TGTGCCTGGAGTCCTCTCCCCGGACAGGCCTACGAGCAGTACTTC

d_call: TRBD2
clone_size: .
v_call: TRBV4-3
j_call: TRBJ2-7
cdr3_aa: CASSRTGTSGTSYEQYF
cdr3_nt: TGCGCCAGCAGCCGCACTGGGACTAGCGGGACCTCCTACGAGCAGTACTTC

d_call: .
clone_size: few
v_call: TRBV7-2
j_call: TRBJ2-7
cdr3_aa: CASRNSYEQYF
cdr3_nt: TGTGCCAGCAGAAACAGCTACGAGCAGTACTTC

d_call: TRBD1
clone_size: few
v_call: TRBV7-2
j_call: TRBJ2-7
cdr3_aa: CASRTGQGADEQYF
cdr3_nt: TGTGCCAGCAGGACGGGACAGGGAGCTGACGAGCAGTACTTC

d_call: TRBD2
clone_size: few
v_call: TRBV9
j_call: TRBJ2-1
cdr3_aa: CASSIRLAGDEQFF
cdr3_nt: TGTGCCAGCAGCATCCGACTAGCTGGCGATGAGCAGTTCTTC

d_call: TRBD1
clone_size: .
v_call: TRBV6-5
j_call: TRBJ2-1
cdr3_aa: CASSLLGQGNNEQFF
cdr3_nt: TGTGCCAGCAGTCTGCTGGGACAGGGGAACAATGAGCAGTTCTTC

d_call: .
clone_size: few
v_call: TRBV10-3
j_call: TRBJ2-3
cdr3_aa: CAIRTGRDPTDTQYF
cdr3_nt: TGTGCCATCAGGACAGGGCGGGATCCCACAGATACGCAGTATTTT

d_call: TRBD1
clone_size: .
v_call: TRBV2
j_call: TRBJ1-1
cdr3_aa: CASRGQPNTEAFF
cdr3_nt: TGTGCCAGCAGGGGACAGCCGAACACTGAAGCTTTCTTT

d_call: .
clone_size: .
v_call: TRBV27
j_call: TRBJ2-3
cdr3_aa: CASSPNDQADTQYF
cdr3_nt: TGTGCCAGCAGTCCAAACGACCAGGCAGATACGCAGTATTTT

d_call: .
clone_size: few
v_call: TRBV9
j_call: TRBJ2-2
cdr3_aa: CASRSGNTGELFF
cdr3_nt: TGTGCCAGCAGATCGGGTAACACCGGGGAGCTGTTTTTT

d_call: TRBD2
clone_size: few
v_call: TRBV28
j_call: TRBJ2-7
cdr3_aa: CASSLWGTSGSYEQYF
cdr3_nt: TGTGCCAGCAGTTTATGGGGGACTAGCGGATCCTACGAGCAGTACTTC

d_call: .
clone_size: .
v_call: TRBV2
j_call: TRBJ2-7
cdr3_aa: CASSVNYEQYF
cdr3_nt: TGTGCCAGCAGTGTAAACTACGAGCAGTACTTC